What follows are 21 T cell receptor beta chains derived from one specimen sequenced in a study of PD-1 blockade in classical Hodgkin lymphoma. The time point was: cycle 4 day 1 (C4D1), after six to seven weeks of nivolumab. Every patient had relapsed following autologous stem cell transplantation, and cohorts differed in brentuximab vedotin exposure. Clones were sequenced by immunoSEQ multiplex PCR, and TCRdb holds only the in-frame ones, with some missing. This sample has more than 40,000 clones, with approximately 78% found just once. The specimen comprised peripheral blood mononuclear cells (PBMCs), sampled before the fourth cycle of nivolumab. These receptors all come from a human donor with classical Hodgkin lymphoma.

The rearrangement joins TRBV19 to TRBJ1-1, with a weak D call TRBD1 (5 bases). Germline-derived CDR1 and CDR2 are LNHDA and SQIVND (reference sequence). V was cut by 5 bases and J by 1 base, with 17 bases left in between. CDR3 length: 16 residues. The CDR3 protein is CASSPGQAFGNTEAFF. CDR3 nucleotides: TGTGCCAGTAGTCCGGGGCAGGCCTTTGGGAACACTGAAGCTTTCTTT.

The sample holds one count of this clone. The chain employs TRBV5-1 and TRBJ1-2, with a weak D call TRBD1 (5 bases). Germline lookup yields CDR1 SGHRS and CDR2 YFSETQ. The CDR3 extends over 14 amino acids. Trimming cost V 4 bases and J 0 bases, with 10 bases left between them. As DNA, the CDR3 is TGCGCCAGCAGCACCGACAGAGCTAACTATGGCTACACCTTC. Translating gives CASSTDRANYGYTF.

This CDR3 reads CASSLARDRWDTEAFF. The CDR3 DNA follows: TGCGCCAGCAGCTTGGCGAGGGACAGGTGGGACACTGAAGCTTTCTTT. The chain links TRBV5-1 to TRBJ1-1; TRBD1 matches at 8 bases. Germline CDR1 SGHRS, CDR2 YFSETQ. This CDR3 region has 16 residues. The V and J ends lost 0 bases and 3 bases, in that order; junction bases with no gene match: 7.

The chain couples TRBV18 to TRBJ2-7; the D gene could be TRBD1 or TRBD2 (6 bases each). Trimming took off 4 bases at V and 3 bases at J, with 13 bases between the two ends. CDR1 is KGHSH, CDR2 LQKENI, per germline. The CDR3 contains 14 residues. The CDR3 region has the DNA TGTGCCAGCTCACTCGGGGGACATAGCTACGAGCAGTACTTC. The encoded protein is CASSLGGHSYEQYF. Drawing the rest from reference TRBV18 and TRBJ2-7, the complete variable domain is NAGVMQNPRHLVRRRGQEARLRCSPMKGHSHVYWYRQLPEEGLKFMVYLQKENIIDESGMPKERFSAEFPKEGPSILRIQQVVRGDSAAYFCASSLGGHSYEQYFGPGTRLTVT.

The chain couples TRBV9 to TRBJ2-2; weak D call: TRBD2 (6 bases). Germline CDR1 and CDR2: SGDLS and YYNGEE. The CDR3 sequence is 17 residues long. Between the trimmed V and J ends, which lost 4 bases and 4 bases, there was a span of 20 bases. CDR3 protein: CASSLSLETGSTGELFF. CDR3 nucleotides: TGTGCCAGCAGCCTCTCCCTAGAGACCGGGAGCACCGGGGAGCTGTTTTTT.

The chain employs TRBV28 and TRBJ2-1, with TRBD1 identical over 9 bases. In germline, CDR1 is MDHEN, CDR2 SYDVKM. The J segment lost 0 bases and the V segment lost 4 bases, leaving 4 bases of the junction unmatched. The CDR3 extends over 16 amino acids. The CDR3 protein is CASSWDRESSYNEQFF. In DNA, the CDR3 is TGTGCCAGCAGTTGGGACAGGGAAAGCTCCTACAATGAGCAGTTCTTC.

This chain connects TRBV2 to TRBJ2-3; TRBD1 aligns across 7 bases. The CDR3 spans 17 residues. Germline assignment: CDR1 SNHLY and CDR2 FYNNEI. J lost 2 bases, V lost 0 bases, and 8 bases had no gene match. CDR3 sequence: CASSEARDSRFTDTQYF. For the CDR3, the DNA is TGTGCCAGCAGTGAAGCTCGGGACAGCCGATTCACAGATACGCAGTATTTT.

This clone was seen a few times. The V and J genes are TRBV13 and TRBJ2-7, with D tentatively TRBD1 (5 bases). CDR3 length: 18 residues. Germline CDR1 PRHDT, CDR2 FYEKMQ (reference sequence). Between the trimmed V and J ends, which lost 4 bases and 1 base, there was a span of 23 bases. The CDR3 sequence is CASSSRPSDRVDSYEQYF. DNA for the CDR3: TGTGCCAGCAGCTCCCGACCTTCAGACAGAGTTGATTCCTACGAGCAGTACTTC.

This chain joins TRBV5-1 and TRBJ2-3; D may be TRBD2 (6 bases). The CDR3 consists of 15 residues. In germline, CDR1 is SGHRS, CDR2 YFSETQ. V lost 0 bases, J lost 2 bases, and 10 bases lay in between. This chain's CDR3 is CASSLGLVPTDTQYF. The CDR3 nucleotides are TGCGCCAGCAGCTTGGGACTAGTCCCCACAGATACGCAGTATTTT.

This clone is medium-sized (0.01 to 0.1%). This chain uses TRBV6-5 with TRBJ1-5, with TRBD1 identical over 10 bases. CDR3 length equals 14 residues. Looked up from germline, CDR1 is MNHEY and CDR2 is SVGAGI. The trim removed 6 bases at V and 6 bases at J, leaving 5 bases unmatched. CDR3 loop: CASRGGTGAQPQHF. In nucleotides, the CDR3 is TGTGCCAGCAGAGGCGGGACAGGGGCTCAGCCCCAGCATTTT.

This clone was seen once. The chain joins TRBV13 to TRBJ2-1, with 12 bases lining up with TRBD2. CDR3 length: 16 residues. With V trimmed by 6 bases and J by 6 bases, 9 bases remained unmatched. The germline gives CDR1 PRHDT, CDR2 FYEKMQ (reference sequence). This chain's CDR3 is CASRSSGGASSNEQFF. For the CDR3, the DNA is TGTGCCAGCAGGTCTAGCGGGGGGGCAAGTTCCAATGAGCAGTTCTTC.

This clone was counted a few times. This chain links TRBV28 with TRBJ1-1; D might be TRBD1 (6 bases). V lost 8 bases, J lost 4 bases, and 8 bases lay in between. This CDR3 comprises 11 residues. Germline CDR1 is MDHEN and CDR2 is SYDVKM. CDR3 loop: CASRGPTEAFF. DNA for the CDR3: TGTGCCAGCCGGGGGCCCACTGAAGCTTTCTTT.

The chain's CDR3 is CASTDPTDTQYF. In DNA form, the CDR3 reads TGTGCCAGCACGGACCCCACAGATACGCAGTATTTT. V is TRBV28 and J is TRBJ2-3; no reliable D call. CDR3 size: 12 residues. Deletions cut 7 bases from V and 2 bases from J, with 7 bases between. The germline CDR1 and CDR2 sequences are MDHEN and SYDVKM.

The CDR3 sequence: CASSLAGWGTEAFF. In DNA, the CDR3 is TGTGCCAGCAGTTTGGCGGGTTGGGGCACTGAAGCTTTCTTT. V usage is TRBV28 and J usage is TRBJ1-1; no clear D gene. CDR1 and CDR2 (germline): MDHEN, SYDVKM. Trimming took off 3 bases at V and 4 bases at J, with 12 bases between the two ends. This CDR3 region has 14 residues.

The V call is TRBV7-2, the J call TRBJ1-1; D may be TRBD1 (5 bases). Trimming pared 9 bases from V and 2 bases from J, leaving 13 bases between. The CDR3 loop spans 13 amino acids. CDR1 is SGHTA, CDR2 FQGNSA, per germline. The CDR3 DNA reads as TGTGCCAGTGGTGGGGGACCCAACACTGAAGCTTTCTTT. Its protein is CASGGGPNTEAFF.

V and J are TRBV19 and TRBJ1-4, with TRBD1 identical over 7 bases. The CDR3 is 15 residues long. V shed 6 bases, J shed 0 bases, and the junction held 4 bases outside the gene matches. Germline lookup yields CDR1 LNHDA and CDR2 SQIVND (reference sequence). DNA for the CDR3: TGTGCCAGTAGGGGACAGTCCTCAACTAATGAAAAACTGTTTTTT. It yields the protein CASRGQSSTNEKLFF.

This clone was seen a single time. This chain connects TRBV7-2 to TRBJ2-1; perhaps TRBD2 as D (6 bases). The CDR3 length is 15 residues. Germline CDR1 SGHTA, CDR2 FQGNSA. V gave up 5 bases and J gave up 3 bases, with 14 bases separating them. Here the CDR3 DNA reads TGTGCCAGCAGCCCAATAGCGGAGGTCTACAATGAGCAGTTCTTC. It translates to CASSPIAEVYNEQFF. The variable domain in full, completed from reference TRBV7-2 and TRBJ2-1, reads GAGVSQSPSNKVTEKGKDVELRCDPISGHTALYWYRQSLGQGLEFLIYFQGNSAPDKSGLPSDRFSAERTGGSVSTLTIQRTQQEDSAVYLCASSPIAEVYNEQFFGPGTRLTVL.

This chain links TRBV6-5 with TRBJ2-7; weak D call: TRBD2 (5 bases). CDR1 is MNHEY and CDR2 is SVGAGI in the germline V gene. Trimming cost V 6 bases and J 3 bases, with 15 bases left between them. CDR3 size: 14 residues. CDR3 DNA sequence: TGTGCCAGCAGGACCGGACTCATGGACTACGAGCAGTACTTC. Translating gives CASRTGLMDYEQYF.

The CDR3 sequence is CASIEPGGYEQYF. DNA for the CDR3: TGTGCCAGCATCGAGCCGGGAGGGTACGAGCAGTACTTC. V and J are TRBV28 and TRBJ2-7, with 8 bases lining up with TRBD2. The ends lost 7 bases at V and 4 bases at J; junction bases unmatched: 6. The germline CDR1 and CDR2 sequences are MDHEN and SYDVKM. The CDR3 contains 13 residues.

The chain joins TRBV6-5 to TRBJ2-7; TRBD2 matches 7 bases. The germline V gene encodes CDR1 MNHEY and CDR2 SVGAGI. This CDR3 is 12 amino acids long. The V gene end was trimmed by 9 bases and the J gene end by 5 bases; junction bases not matched to a gene: 7. The CDR3 region has the DNA TGTGCCAGTAGGACGGGGAGGGACGAGCAGTACTTC. This encodes CASRTGRDEQYF.

The rearrangement uses TRBV11-3 and TRBJ1-1; D uncertain. V was pared by 0 bases and J by 7 bases, with 6 bases between. The V gene's germline CDR1 is SGHNT and CDR2 YENEEA. The CDR3 is 12 amino acids. This chain's CDR3 is CASSLEGSEAFF. In DNA form, the CDR3 reads TGTGCCAGCAGCTTAGAGGGCAGTGAAGCTTTCTTT.